Listed here are 9 T cell receptor beta chains from one sample, sequenced in a study of shared clonotypes between healthy human individuals (TCRdb year 2020). The library was produced with the immunoSEQ multiplex PCR assay. TCRdb retrieved this table from immuneACCESS and kept in-frame rearrangements only. Not all clones are present; in checked studies, unresolved V genes account for under half, and no reason is known for the remainder. The sample records 2 million to 2.5 million clones, approximately 95% of which are singletons. Clones ranked in the top ten supply 0.39% of the sample. The sequencing input was naive CD4+ T cells from PBMCs. The cell subset or site label of this sample denotes: CD45RA+ positively selected. The receptors here all came from a man aged 18-30 years in good health. Some clones in this sample may be carry-over from other donors' samples.

The genes are TRBV9 and TRBJ2-5; maybe TRBD2 (5 bases). The V end lost 3 bases, the J end lost 5 bases, and 14 bases lay between the germline ends. Looked up from germline, CDR1 is SGDLS and CDR2 is YYNGEE. The CDR3 sequence is 14 residues long. The CDR3 spells CASSAERTRETQYF. The CDR3 coding sequence is TGTGCCAGCAGCGCCGAGCGGACGAGGGAGACCCAGTACTTC.

V is TRBV7-2 and J is TRBJ1-3; D is uncertain. CDR3 length equals 15 residues. Deletions cut 4 bases from V and 0 bases from J, with 10 bases between. The germline gives CDR1 SGHTA, CDR2 FQGNSA. The DNA for the CDR3 is TGTGCCAGCAGCTCACCGGGCCGCTCTGGAAACACCATATATTTT. As protein: CASSSPGRSGNTIYF.

The chain links TRBV5-1 to TRBJ1-4, with D uncertain. Looked up from germline, CDR1 is SGHRS and CDR2 is YFSETQ. This CDR3 region has 17 residues. With 0 bases removed from V and 1 base from J, the gap between germline ends came to 13 bases. The CDR3 bases are TGCGCCAGCAGCTTGGATGCGTTCAGGAGAACTAATGAAAAACTGTTTTTT. It translates to CASSLDAFRRTNEKLFF.

A word on this clone: Other nucleotide sequences from this sample produce the same CDR3. The rearrangement uses TRBV28 and TRBJ2-7; maybe TRBD1 (5 bases). The CDR3 is 13 amino acids. Germline values: CDR1 MDHEN, CDR2 SYDVKM. The V end was cut by 3 bases, the J end by 3 bases, with 9 bases between. The CDR3 sequence is CASSFRQGYEQYF. The CDR3 DNA reads as TGTGCCAGCAGTTTTCGGCAGGGCTACGAGCAGTACTTC.

A note on this clone: Other nucleotide sequences from this sample produce the same CDR3. The chain uses TRBV5-1 and TRBJ1-1; D is unresolved. CDR1 is SGHRS and CDR2 is YFSETQ in the germline V gene. The CDR3 consists of 14 residues. The V end was cut by 0 bases, the J end by 5 bases, with 11 bases between. In DNA form, the CDR3 reads TGCGCCAGCAGCTTGGATCCGGGTGGGACTGAAGCTTTCTTT. Its translation is CASSLDPGGTEAFF.

The J gene is TRBJ2-7, the V gene TRBV9, with 8 bases aligning to TRBD1. This CDR3 has 17 residues. Trimming took 2 bases from V and 2 from J; bases not matched to a gene: 12. Germline V gene data show CDR1 as SGDLS and CDR2 as YYNGEE. In DNA form, the CDR3 reads TGTGCCAGCAGCGTCGGGTGGTCGGGGACAGGACCCTACGAGCAGTACTTC. Translating it yields CASSVGWSGTGPYEQYF. Together with reference TRBV9 and TRBJ2-7, the CDR3 gives the full variable domain: DSGVTQTPKHLITATGQRVTLRCSPRSGDLSVYWYQQSLDQGLQFLIQYYNGEERAKGNILERFSAQQFPDLHSELNLSSLELGDSALYFCASSVGWSGTGPYEQYFGPGTRLTVT.

The V call is TRBV4-1, the J call TRBJ2-2; maybe TRBD2 (6 bases). Trimming pared 5 bases from V and 2 bases from J, leaving 18 bases between. The germline V gene has CDR1 MGHRA and CDR2 YSYEKL. The length of the CDR3 is 17 residues. The CDR3 nucleotides read TGCGCCAGCAGCACTCAAGGGAGGCATCCAAACACCGGGGAGCTGTTTTTT. It is translated as CASSTQGRHPNTGELFF.

Written as DNA, the CDR3 is TGTGCCAGCAGCTCAGGGGGGGACAATCAGCCCCAGCATTTT. The encoded protein is CASSSGGDNQPQHF. The rearrangement joins TRBV28 to TRBJ1-5; the match to TRBD1 covers 7 bases. The ends lost 6 bases at V and 3 bases at J; junction bases unmatched: 5. The CDR3 consists of 14 residues. Germline CDR1 MDHEN, CDR2 SYDVKM.

The genes are TRBV28 and TRBJ2-7; 7 positions agree with TRBD1. Germline V CDR1 and CDR2: MDHEN, SYDVKM. CDR3 length: 16 amino acids. V lost 5 bases to trimming and J lost 0 bases; unmatched junction nucleotides: 10. The CDR3 spells CASSPADRAHSYEQYF. The CDR3 DNA follows: TGTGCCAGCAGTCCCGCCGACAGGGCTCACTCCTACGAGCAGTACTTC.